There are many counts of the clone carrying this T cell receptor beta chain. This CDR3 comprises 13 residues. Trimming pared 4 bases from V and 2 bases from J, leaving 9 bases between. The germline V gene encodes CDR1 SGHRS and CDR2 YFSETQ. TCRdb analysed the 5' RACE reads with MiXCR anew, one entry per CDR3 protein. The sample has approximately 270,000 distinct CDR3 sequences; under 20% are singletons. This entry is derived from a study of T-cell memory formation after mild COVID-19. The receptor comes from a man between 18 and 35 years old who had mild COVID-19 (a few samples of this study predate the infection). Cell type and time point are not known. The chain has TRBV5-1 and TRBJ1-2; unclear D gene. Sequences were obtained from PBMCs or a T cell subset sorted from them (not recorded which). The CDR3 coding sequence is TGCGCCAGCAGCCCTCCCGAAAACTATGGCTACACCTTC. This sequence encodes CASSPPENYGYTF.